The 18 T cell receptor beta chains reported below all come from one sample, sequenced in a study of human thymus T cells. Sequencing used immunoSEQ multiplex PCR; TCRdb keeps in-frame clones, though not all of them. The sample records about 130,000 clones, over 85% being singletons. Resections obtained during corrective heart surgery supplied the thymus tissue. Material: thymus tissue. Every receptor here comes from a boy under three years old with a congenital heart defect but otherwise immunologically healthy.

CDR3 nucleotide sequence: TGTGCCAGTAGTGTGTCGGGAAACACTGAAGCTTTCTTT. Translated: CASSVSGNTEAFF. The chain is built from TRBV19 and TRBJ1-1; D is ambiguous. V was shortened by 5 bases and J by 2 bases, with 9 bases between the two germline ends. Germline lookup yields CDR1 LNHDA and CDR2 SQIVND (reference sequence). There are 13 residues in the CDR3. The full variable domain, completed using reference TRBV19 and TRBJ1-1, is DGGITQSPKYLFRKEGQNVTLSCEQNLNHDAMYWYRQDPGQGLRLIYYSQIVNDFQKGDIAEGYSVSREKKESFPLTVTSAQKNPTAFYLCASSVSGNTEAFFGQGTRLTVV.

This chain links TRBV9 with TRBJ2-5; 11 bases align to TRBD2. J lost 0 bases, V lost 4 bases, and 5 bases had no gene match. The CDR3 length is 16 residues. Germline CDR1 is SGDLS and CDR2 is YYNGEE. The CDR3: CASSQPTSGDQETQYF. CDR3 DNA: TGTGCCAGCAGCCAACCGACTAGCGGGGACCAAGAGACCCAGTACTTC.

This CDR3 reads CASSPDRMNTEAFF. The CDR3 DNA is TGTGCCAGCTCACCAGACAGGATGAACACTGAAGCTTTCTTT. The chain links TRBV18 to TRBJ1-1; TRBD1 might be the D (6 bases). This CDR3 has 14 residues. Germline V gene sequence: CDR1 KGHSH, CDR2 LQKENI. Trimming left V 2 bases short and J 0 bases short, with 7 bases between.

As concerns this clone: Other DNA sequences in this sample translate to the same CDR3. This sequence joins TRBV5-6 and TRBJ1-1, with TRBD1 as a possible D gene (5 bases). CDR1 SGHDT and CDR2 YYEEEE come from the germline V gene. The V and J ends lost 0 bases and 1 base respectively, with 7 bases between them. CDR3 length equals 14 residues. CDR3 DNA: TGTGCCAGCAGCTTGGGGGGCACGAACACTGAAGCTTTCTTT. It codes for CASSLGGTNTEAFF.

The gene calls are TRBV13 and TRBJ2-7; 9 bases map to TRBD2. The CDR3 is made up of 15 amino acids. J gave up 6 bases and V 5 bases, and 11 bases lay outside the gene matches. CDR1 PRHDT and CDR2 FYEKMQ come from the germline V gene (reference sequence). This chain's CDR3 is CASSLLWRGGSEQYF. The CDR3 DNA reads TGTGCCAGCAGCCTACTCTGGCGGGGGGGGTCCGAGCAGTACTTC.

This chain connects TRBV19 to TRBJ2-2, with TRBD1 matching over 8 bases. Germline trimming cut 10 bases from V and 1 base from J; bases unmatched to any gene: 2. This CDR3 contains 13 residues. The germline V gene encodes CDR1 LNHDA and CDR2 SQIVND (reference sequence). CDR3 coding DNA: TGTGCCACCGGGACAGGGAACACCGGGGAGCTGTTTTTT. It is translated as CATGTGNTGELFF.

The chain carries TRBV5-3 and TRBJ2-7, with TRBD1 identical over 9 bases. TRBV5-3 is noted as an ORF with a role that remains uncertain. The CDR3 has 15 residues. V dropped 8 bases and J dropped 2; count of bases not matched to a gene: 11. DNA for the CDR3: TGTGCCAGTTCGGCAGGGACAGGGAAGCCCTACGAGCAGTACTTC. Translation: CASSAGTGKPYEQYF.

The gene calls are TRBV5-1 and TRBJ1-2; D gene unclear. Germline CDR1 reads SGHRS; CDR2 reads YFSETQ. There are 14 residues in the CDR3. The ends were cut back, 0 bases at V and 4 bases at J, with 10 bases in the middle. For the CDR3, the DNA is TGCGCCAGCAGCTTGGAATTCAAGGCCTATGGCTACACCTTC. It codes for CASSLEFKAYGYTF.

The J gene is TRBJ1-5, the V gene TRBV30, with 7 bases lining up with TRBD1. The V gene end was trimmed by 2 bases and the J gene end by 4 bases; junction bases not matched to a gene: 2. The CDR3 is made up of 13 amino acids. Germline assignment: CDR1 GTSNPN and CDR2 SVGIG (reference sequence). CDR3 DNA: TGTGCCTGGAGTCCGGGACAGAATCAGCCCCAGCATTTT. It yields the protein CAWSPGQNQPQHF.

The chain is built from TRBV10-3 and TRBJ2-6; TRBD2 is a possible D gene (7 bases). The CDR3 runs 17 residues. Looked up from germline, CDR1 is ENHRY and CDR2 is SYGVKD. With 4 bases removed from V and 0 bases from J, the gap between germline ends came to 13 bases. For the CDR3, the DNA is TGTGCCATCAGTGGGGGAGGGGGAGTCTCTGGGGCCAACGTCCTGACTTTC. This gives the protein CAISGGGGVSGANVLTF.

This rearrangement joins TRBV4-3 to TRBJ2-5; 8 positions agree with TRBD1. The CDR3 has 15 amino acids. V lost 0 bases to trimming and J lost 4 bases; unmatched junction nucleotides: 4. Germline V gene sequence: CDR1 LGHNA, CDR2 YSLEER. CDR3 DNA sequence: TGCGCCAGCAGCCAAGACAGGGGGCGCCGAGAGACCCAGTACTTC. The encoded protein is CASSQDRGRRETQYF.

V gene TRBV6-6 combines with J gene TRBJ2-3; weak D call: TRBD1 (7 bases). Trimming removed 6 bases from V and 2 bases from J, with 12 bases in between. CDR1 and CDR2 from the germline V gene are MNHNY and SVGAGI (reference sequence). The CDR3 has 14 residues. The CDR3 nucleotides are TGTGCCAGCAGCCAGGGGGGAACCACAGATACGCAGTATTTT. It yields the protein CASSQGGTTDTQYF.

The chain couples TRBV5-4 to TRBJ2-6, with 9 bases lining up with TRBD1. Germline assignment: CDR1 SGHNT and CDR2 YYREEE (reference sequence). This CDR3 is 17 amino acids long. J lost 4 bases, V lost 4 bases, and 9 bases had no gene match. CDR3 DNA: TGTGCCAGCAGCCTCCGGGACAGGGTGGCCGGGGCCAACGTCCTGACTTTC. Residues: CASSLRDRVAGANVLTF.

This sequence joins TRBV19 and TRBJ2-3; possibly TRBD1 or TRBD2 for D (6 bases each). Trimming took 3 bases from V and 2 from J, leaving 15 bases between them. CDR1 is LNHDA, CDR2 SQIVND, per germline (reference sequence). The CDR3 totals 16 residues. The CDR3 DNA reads TGTGCCAGTAGTATCGGGGGCTGGGTAAACACAGATACGCAGTATTTT. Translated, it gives CASSIGGWVNTDTQYF.

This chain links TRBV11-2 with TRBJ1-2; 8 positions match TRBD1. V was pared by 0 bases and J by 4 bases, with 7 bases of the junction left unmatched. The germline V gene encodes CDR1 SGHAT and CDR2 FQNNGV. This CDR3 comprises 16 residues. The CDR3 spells CASSLDRNRGTYGYTF. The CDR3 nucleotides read TGTGCCAGCAGCTTAGATCGCAACAGGGGGACCTATGGCTACACCTTC.

CDR3 coding DNA: TGCAGCGGCACACGGGGGCGAAACACTGAAGCTTTCTTT. Protein product: CSGTRGRNTEAFF. The rearrangement links TRBV29-1 to TRBJ1-1, with D possibly being TRBD1 (6 bases). Germline-derived CDR1 and CDR2 are SQVTM and ANQGSEA. This CDR3 has 13 residues. Trimming took off 7 bases at V and 2 bases at J, with 14 bases between the two ends. The full variable domain, rest sourced from reference TRBV29-1 and TRBJ1-1, is SAVISQKPSRDICQRGTSLTIQCQVDSQVTMMFWYRQQPGQSLTLIATANQGSEATYESGFVIDKFPISRPNLTFSTLTVSNMSPEDSSIYLCSGTRGRNTEAFFGQGTRLTVV.

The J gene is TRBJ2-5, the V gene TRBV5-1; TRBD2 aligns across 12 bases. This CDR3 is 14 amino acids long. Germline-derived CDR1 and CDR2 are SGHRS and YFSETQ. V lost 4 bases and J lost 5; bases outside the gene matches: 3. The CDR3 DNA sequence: TGCGCCAGCAGCCCCGGGACTAGCGGGGAGACCCAGTACTTC. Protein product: CASSPGTSGETQYF. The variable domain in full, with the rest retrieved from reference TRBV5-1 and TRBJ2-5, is KAGVTQTPRYLIKTRGQQVTLSCSPISGHRSVSWYQQTPGQGLQFLFEYFSETQRNKGNFPGRFSGRQFSNSRSEMNVSTLELGDSALYLCASSPGTSGETQYFGPGTRLLVL.

The CDR3 loop reads CASSQVSGGPSTDTQYF. CDR3 in DNA: TGTGCCAGCAGCCAAGTTAGCGGGGGGCCTAGCACAGATACGCAGTATTTT. J is TRBJ2-3 and V is TRBV4-2; 10 bases align to TRBD2. Germline assignment: CDR1 LGHNA and CDR2 YNFKEQ. Trimming cost V 1 base and J 0 bases; bases outside gene matches: 4. This CDR3 contains 17 residues.